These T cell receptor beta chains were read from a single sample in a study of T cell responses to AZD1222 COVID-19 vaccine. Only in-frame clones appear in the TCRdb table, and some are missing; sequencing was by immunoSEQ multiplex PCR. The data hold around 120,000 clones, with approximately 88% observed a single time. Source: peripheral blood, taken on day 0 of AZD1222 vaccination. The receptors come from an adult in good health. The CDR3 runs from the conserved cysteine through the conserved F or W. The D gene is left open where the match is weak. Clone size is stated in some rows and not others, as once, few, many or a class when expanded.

CASSLTSYEQYF | . | TRBV7-2 | .
CSVEENTEAFF | . | TRBV29-1 | .
CASSKALSPFNYGYTF | . | TRBV19 | .
CASSLSTNQPQHF | . | TRBV11-1 | .
CASSEPPNYGYTF | . | TRBV5-6 | .
CASRPGQGSYEQYF | . | TRBV6-5 | TRBD1
CASSLAGRKSSYEQYF | . | TRBV7-6 | .
CATSVGYNEKLFF | . | TRBV15 | .
CATSMSEKLFF | . | TRBV15 | .
CASSPTGDTGELFF | . | TRBV5-1 | TRBD1
CASSLRQGQETQYF | . | TRBV7-2 | TRBD1
CASSPRLAVWGAQFF | . | TRBV5-6 | .
CASSKTGFLITGELFF | . | TRBV19 | .
CASSPRAGGYEQYF | . | TRBV18 | TRBD1
CASSPGGTPRAKNIQYF | . | TRBV7-9 | TRBD2
CASSQVGGEAFF | . | TRBV4-1 | .
CASSPQGNYGYTF | . | TRBV7-8 | .
CASSPGQGVDYGYTF | . | TRBV18 | TRBD1
CASSQEGGRDTEAFF | . | TRBV4-3 | .
CASSMGQGYEQYF | . | TRBV28 | TRBD1
CASSNGGGTYEQYF | . | TRBV28 | .
CASSQALAGGQETQYF | . | TRBV3-1/TRBV3-2 | TRBD2
CASRSRDGTYEQYF | . | TRBV7-9 | .
CASSSTPGQGQETQYF | . | TRBV7-9 | TRBD1
CASSLSQTAANTGELFF | . | TRBV27 | .
CASSTIAGRYNEQFF | . | TRBV11-2 | TRBD2
CATSAADYNEQFF | . | TRBV24-1 | .
CASSSSRDTEAFF | . | TRBV19 | .
CASSNPHSPLHF | . | TRBV25-1 | .
CASSQDPYQTSGGSYEQYF | . | TRBV4-3 | TRBD2
CASSLAGNGKAFF | . | TRBV28 | .
CASSVGMGAKEKLFF | . | TRBV9 | .
CASSLTASYGYTF | . | TRBV5-1 | .
CASRRAGNWAGELFF | . | TRBV28 | .
CASSYAPNQPQHF | . | TRBV6-5 | .
CASSFDVDQVGHEQYF | . | TRBV7-8 | .
CASSYGGPGTQYF | . | TRBV12-3/TRBV12-4 | .
CASSSPDRMNIQYF | . | TRBV6-2/TRBV6-3 | TRBD1
CASSSTTGYGYTF | . | TRBV7-2 | .
CASSLALGSFGYTF | . | TRBV5-4 | .
CASSLEGGYTDTQYF | . | TRBV27 | .
CASMGVNSPLHF | . | TRBV27 | .
CAINGGMNTEAFF | . | TRBV10-3 | .
CASSPGIFTDTQYF | . | TRBV7-3 | .
CASSLTGSRGGTDTQYF | . | TRBV7-3 | .
CASSEAGWGGRQPQHF | . | TRBV6-1 | .
CASSFRGETGELFF | . | TRBV5-1 | TRBD2
CASSFLGTQSQGPFGYGYTF | . | TRBV5-1 | .
CASSQEIPTDTNTGELFF | . | TRBV4-3 | .
CASGNDGKTQYF | . | TRBV12-5 | .
CAIGGGRQDNTIYF | . | TRBV6-6 | .
CASSLGEAVELFF | . | TRBV14 | .
CASSQVGGQGLYGYTF | . | TRBV4-3 | TRBD1
CASSYSGLTNTEAFF | . | TRBV6-5 | .
CASGETGSPDTQYF | . | TRBV7-2 | .
CASNPHRSSGNTIYF | . | TRBV6-2/TRBV6-3 | .
CASSELGFSYEQYF | . | TRBV6-1 | .
CASRPPGPTEQFF | few | TRBV19 | .
CASSPVGGGDEAFF | . | TRBV7-3 | .